Each of the 9 T cell receptor beta chains below was sequenced from the same sample in a study of PD-1 blockade in classical Hodgkin lymphoma. The time point here: cycle 4 day 1 (C4D1), after 5 to 7 weeks of nivolumab. All trial patients relapsed after autologous stem cell transplantation. CD4+ T cells were purified from thawed PBMCs by magnetic negative selection. Using immunoSEQ multiplex PCR, the repertoire was profiled, and TCRdb retains in-frame clones only, with some absent. The sample lists 25,000 to 30,000 clones; 86% were seen once. Sequenced material: CD4+ T cells from blood, taken before the fourth cycle of nivolumab. The receptors were sampled from a human donor with classical Hodgkin lymphoma.

This chain connects TRBV2 to TRBJ1-6; perhaps TRBD1 as D (5 bases). Trimming left V 4 bases short and J 6 bases short, with 7 bases between. The CDR3 is 13 amino acids. Germline lookup yields CDR1 SNHLY and CDR2 FYNNEI. The DNA for the CDR3 is TGTGCCAGCAGTGGCGACAGTAATTCACCCCTCCACTTT. It translates to CASSGDSNSPLHF.

The V call is TRBV28, the J call TRBJ1-3; 9 positions agree with TRBD1. This CDR3 has 20 amino acids. J lost 8 bases, V lost 6 bases, and 26 bases had no gene match. From germline, CDR1 is MDHEN and CDR2 SYDVKM. The chain's CDR3 is CASRQRIFPGQGYLADTIYF. In DNA, the CDR3 is TGTGCCAGCAGGCAGCGCATATTTCCGGGACAGGGTTATTTAGCGGACACCATATATTTT.

The chain is built from TRBV18 and TRBJ2-5; D tentatively fits TRBD1 or TRBD2 (6 bases each). This CDR3 contains 12 residues. Between the trimmed V and J ends, which lost 2 bases and 6 bases, there was a span of 7 bases. Germline V CDR1 and CDR2: KGHSH, LQKENI. The DNA for the CDR3 is TGTGCCAGCTCACCAGGGGGGCAGACCCAGTACTTC. As protein: CASSPGGQTQYF.

The chain is built from TRBV10-3 and TRBJ2-7; D is unclear. Germline values: CDR1 ENHRY, CDR2 SYGVKD. The CDR3 loop spans 15 amino acids. Trimming left V 10 bases short and J 1 base short, with 20 bases between. This chain's CDR3 is CATLQSAGRSYEQYF. CDR3 bases: TGTGCCACCCTTCAGTCGGCCGGTAGGTCCTACGAGCAGTACTTC.

This clone appeared once. The chain is built from TRBV5-1 and TRBJ2-2, with TRBD2 as a possible D gene (5 bases). Germline CDR1 and CDR2: SGHRS and YFSETQ. CDR3 length: 15 residues. V was clipped by 0 bases and J by 7 bases, with 13 bases between them. The CDR3 coding sequence is TGCGCCAGCAGCTTGGAGGACTCCCGAGGCGGGGAGCTGTTTTTT. Translating gives CASSLEDSRGGELFF.

This clone has just one count. The chain recombines TRBV19 with TRBJ1-1; 9 bases line up with TRBD1. Germline CDR1 and CDR2: LNHDA and SQIVND (reference sequence). Losses at the gene ends were 4 bases for V and 1 base for J; bases not matched to a gene: 4. There are 15 residues in the CDR3. The CDR3 coding sequence is TGTGCCAGTAGTACCAACAGGGGGCGGAACACTGAAGCTTTCTTT. This translates into CASSTNRGRNTEAFF.

The chain couples TRBV7-9 to TRBJ2-3; 12 positions match TRBD2. V lost 5 bases to trimming and J lost 9 bases; unmatched junction nucleotides: 15. Germline CDR1 and CDR2: SEHNR and FQNEAQ (reference sequence). The CDR3 extends over 17 amino acids. The CDR3 loop reads CASSRRLGLAGVVTQYF. DNA of the CDR3: TGTGCCAGCAGCCGCCGTTTGGGACTAGCGGGTGTGGTGACGCAGTATTTT.

This clone came up once. The J gene is TRBJ2-5, the V gene TRBV7-2; no definite D call. The J call could be wrong; TRBJ2-7 is a better fit for the DNA end. This CDR3 has 14 amino acids. Germline V CDR1 and CDR2: SGHTA, FQGNSA. The CDR3 DNA sequence: TGTGCCAGCAGCTCCCGGTCCTTTCCCTACGAGCAGTACTTC. This gives the protein CASSSRSFPYEQYF.

This chain connects TRBV9 to TRBJ2-5; 7 bases align to TRBD1. CDR1 and CDR2 from the germline V gene are SGDLS and YYNGEE. Trimming took 4 bases from V and 5 from J; bases not matched to a gene: 2. CDR3 length: 12 amino acids. This chain's CDR3 is CASSRGQETQYF. The CDR3 DNA sequence: TGTGCCAGCAGCAGGGGGCAGGAGACCCAGTACTTC.